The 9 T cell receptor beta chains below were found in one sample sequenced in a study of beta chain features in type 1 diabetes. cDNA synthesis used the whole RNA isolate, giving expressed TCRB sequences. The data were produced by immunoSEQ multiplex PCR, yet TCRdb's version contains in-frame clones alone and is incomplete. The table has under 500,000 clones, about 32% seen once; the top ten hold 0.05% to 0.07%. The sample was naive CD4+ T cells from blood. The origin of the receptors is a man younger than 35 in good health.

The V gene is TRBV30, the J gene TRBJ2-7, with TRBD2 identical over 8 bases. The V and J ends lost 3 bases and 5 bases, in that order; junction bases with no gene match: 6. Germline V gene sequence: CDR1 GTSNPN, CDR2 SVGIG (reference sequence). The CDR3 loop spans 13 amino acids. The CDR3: CAWSREGTDEQYF. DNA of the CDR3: TGTGCCTGGAGCCGGGAGGGCACCGACGAGCAGTACTTC.

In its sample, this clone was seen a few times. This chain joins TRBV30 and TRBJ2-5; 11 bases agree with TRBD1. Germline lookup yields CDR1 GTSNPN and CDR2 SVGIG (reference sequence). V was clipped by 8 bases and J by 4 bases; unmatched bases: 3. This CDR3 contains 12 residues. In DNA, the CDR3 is TGTGCCGGGGGACAGGGGGGAGAGACCCAGTACTTC. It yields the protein CAGGQGGETQYF.

DNA for the CDR3: TGTGCCAGCGGTGACAGGGGGCCTGAAGCTTTCTTT. Its protein is CASGDRGPEAFF. The rearrangement joins TRBV16 to TRBJ1-1; the match to TRBD1 covers 10 bases. Per the germline V gene, CDR1 is KGHSY and CDR2 is FQNENV. V trimming: 8 bases; J trimming: 6 bases; junction bases outside the gene matches: 3. The CDR3 contains 12 residues.

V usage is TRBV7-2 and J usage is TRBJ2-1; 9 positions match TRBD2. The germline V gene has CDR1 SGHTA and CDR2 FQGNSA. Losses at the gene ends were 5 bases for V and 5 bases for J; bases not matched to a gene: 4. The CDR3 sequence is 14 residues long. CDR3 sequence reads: CASSPLAGHNEQFF. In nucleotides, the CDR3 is TGTGCCAGCAGCCCGCTAGCGGGGCACAATGAGCAGTTCTTC.

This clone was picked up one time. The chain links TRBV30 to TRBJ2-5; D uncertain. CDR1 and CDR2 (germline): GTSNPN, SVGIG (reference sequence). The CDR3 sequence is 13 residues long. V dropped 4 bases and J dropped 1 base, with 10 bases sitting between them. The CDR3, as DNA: TGTGCCTGGAACCCACAGATCCAAGAGACCCAGTACTTC. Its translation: CAWNPQIQETQYF.

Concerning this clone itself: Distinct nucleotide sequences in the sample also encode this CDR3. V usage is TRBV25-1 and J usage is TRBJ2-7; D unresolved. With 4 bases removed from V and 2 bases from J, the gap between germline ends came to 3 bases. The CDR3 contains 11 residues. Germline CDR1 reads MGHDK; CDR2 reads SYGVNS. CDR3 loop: CASSAAYEQYF. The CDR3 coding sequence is TGTGCCAGCAGTGCAGCCTACGAGCAGTACTTC.

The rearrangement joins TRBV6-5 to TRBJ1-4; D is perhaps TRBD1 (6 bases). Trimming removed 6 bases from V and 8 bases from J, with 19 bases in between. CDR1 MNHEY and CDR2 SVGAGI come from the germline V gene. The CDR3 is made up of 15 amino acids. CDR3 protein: CASRPDSFPFEKLFF. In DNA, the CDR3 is TGTGCCAGCAGGCCGGACAGTTTTCCGTTCGAAAAACTGTTTTTT.

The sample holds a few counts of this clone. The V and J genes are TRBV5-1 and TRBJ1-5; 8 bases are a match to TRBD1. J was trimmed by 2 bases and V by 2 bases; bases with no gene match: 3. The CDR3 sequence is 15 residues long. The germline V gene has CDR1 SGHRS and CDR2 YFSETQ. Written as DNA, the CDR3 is TGCGCCAGCAGCTTCGAGACAGGGGGCAATCAGCCCCAGCATTTT. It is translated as CASSFETGGNQPQHF.

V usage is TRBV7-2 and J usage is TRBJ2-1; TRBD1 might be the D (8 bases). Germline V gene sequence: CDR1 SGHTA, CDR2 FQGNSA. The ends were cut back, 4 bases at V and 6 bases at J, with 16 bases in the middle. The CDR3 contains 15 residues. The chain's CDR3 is CASSSQGGIVNEQFF. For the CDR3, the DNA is TGTGCCAGCAGCTCACAGGGGGGGATAGTCAATGAGCAGTTCTTC.